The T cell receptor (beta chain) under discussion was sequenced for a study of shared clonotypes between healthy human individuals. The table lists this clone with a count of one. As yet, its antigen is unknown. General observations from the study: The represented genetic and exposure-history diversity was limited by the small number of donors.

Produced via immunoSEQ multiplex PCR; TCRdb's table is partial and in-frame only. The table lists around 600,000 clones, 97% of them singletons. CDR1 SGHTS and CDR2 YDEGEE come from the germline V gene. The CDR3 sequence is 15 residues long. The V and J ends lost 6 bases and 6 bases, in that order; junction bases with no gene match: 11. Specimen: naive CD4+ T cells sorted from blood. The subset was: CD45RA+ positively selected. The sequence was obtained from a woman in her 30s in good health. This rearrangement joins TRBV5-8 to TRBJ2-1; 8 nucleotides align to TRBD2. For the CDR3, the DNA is TGTGCCAGCACTTCCGGGACTAGAGGCCCCAATGAGCAGTTCTTC. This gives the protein CASTSGTRGPNEQFF.